This entry features one TCR beta chain sequence. Clones were read by immunoSEQ multiplex PCR, and TCRdb kept only the in-frame ones, dropping some. The profile shows about 170,000 clones, 70% to 85% of them singletons. This entry comes from a study of blood T cell repertoires in COVID-19. Across the study: COVID-19 samples collected from the United States, Italy and Spain covered acute and convalescent phases.

Source material: peripheral blood. The sequence derives from a man aged 55 to 70 who had recovered from COVID-19.

The CDR3 is CASSLGTSGNTGELFF. The CDR3 DNA reads TGTGCCAGCAGCTTGGGGACTAGCGGAAACACCGGGGAGCTGTTTTTT. The chain recombines TRBV7-2 with TRBJ2-2; 11 bases match TRBD2. CDR3 length: 16 residues. Per germline, CDR1 SGHTA and CDR2 FQGNSA. V gave up 3 bases and J gave up 2 bases; unmatched junction bases: 2. Full variable domain (missing parts from reference TRBV7-2 and TRBJ2-2): GAGVSQSPSNKVTEKGKDVELRCDPISGHTALYWYRQSLGQGLEFLIYFQGNSAPDKSGLPSDRFSAERTGGSVSTLTIQRTQQEDSAVYLCASSLGTSGNTGELFFGEGSRLTVL.